Below, 25 T cell receptor beta chains from the same sample are listed, as sequenced in a study of T cells in narcolepsy. The assay was immunoSEQ multiplex PCR, and TCRdb's table has in-frame clones only and misses some. Of approximately 30,000 clones listed, about four fifths were seen once; the top ten hold under 1.4%. The sample was CD45RA- memory CD4+ T cells from PBMCs. These receptors were taken from a human donor with narcolepsy.

The V and J genes are TRBV18 and TRBJ2-7; D might be TRBD1 or TRBD2, each matching 6 bases. The germline CDR1 and CDR2 sequences are KGHSH and LQKENI. V dropped 3 bases and J dropped 2 bases, with 11 bases sitting between them. The length of the CDR3 is 14 residues. CDR3 DNA: TGTGCCAGCTCACCCTTCGGGGGCACCTACGAGCAGTACTTC. The encoded protein is CASSPFGGTYEQYF.

This chain uses TRBV15 with TRBJ2-6; TRBD1 matches 9 bases. Trimming removed 7 bases from V and 4 bases from J; junction bases left unmatched: 8. CDR3 length: 16 amino acids. The germline CDR1 and CDR2 sequences are LNHNV and YYDKDF (reference sequence). The CDR3 nucleotides are TGTGCCACCAAACTGGGACAGGGACTCGGGGCCAACGTCCTGACTTTC. Protein: CATKLGQGLGANVLTF.

This clone is deemed medium-sized (0.01 to 0.1%). V gene TRBV7-9 combines with J gene TRBJ2-7; D may be TRBD1 or TRBD2 (6 bases each). V lost 5 bases and J 1 base, leaving 15 bases between the germline ends. The CDR3 consists of 15 residues. The germline gives CDR1 SEHNR, CDR2 FQNEAQ (reference sequence). CDR3 loop: CASSENTGTSYEQYF. CDR3 bases: TGTGCCAGCAGCGAGAATACAGGGACTTCCTACGAGCAGTACTTC. Looking up the rest from reference TRBV7-9 and TRBJ2-7 gives the full variable domain: DTGVSQNPRHKITKRGQNVTFRCDPISEHNRLYWYRQTLGQGPEFLTYFQNEAQLEKSRLLSDRFSAERPKGSFSTLEIQRTEQGDSAMYLCASSENTGTSYEQYFGPGTRLTVT.

This clone was observed a handful of times. The gene calls are TRBV7-2 and TRBJ2-4, with D possibly being TRBD1 (8 bases). The germline V gene encodes CDR1 SGHTA and CDR2 FQGNSA. Between the trimmed V and J ends, which lost 2 bases and 1 base, there was a span of 18 bases. The CDR3 runs 18 residues. The CDR3 coding sequence is TGTGCCAGCAGCTTACGGGGGGACAGGCTATTCGCCAAAAACATTCAGTACTTC. It is translated as CASSLRGDRLFAKNIQYF.

This clone was seen a single time. The J gene is TRBJ1-1, the V gene TRBV6-5; D unresolved. The CDR3 covers 15 residues. Germline V CDR1 and CDR2: MNHEY, SVGAGI. Trimming pared 4 bases from V and 5 bases from J, leaving 17 bases between. Here the CDR3 reads CASSSPFLPHTEAFF. CDR3 nucleotides: TGTGCCAGCAGTTCTCCCTTCTTACCCCATACTGAAGCTTTCTTT.

This clone was detected only a few times. This same CDR3 is encoded by further DNA sequences in the sample. The V call is TRBV27, the J call TRBJ1-5; D gene uncertain. V was clipped by 2 bases and J by 2 bases, with 4 bases between them. The CDR3 totals 13 residues. Germline CDR1 reads MNHEY; CDR2 reads SMNVEV (reference sequence). The CDR3 region is CASSLRGNQPQHF. The CDR3 DNA is TGTGCCAGCAGTTTACGGGGCAATCAGCCCCAGCATTTT.

This clone was counted between two and nine times. The chain has TRBV2 and TRBJ2-2; D not certain. The CDR3 has 14 amino acids. CDR1 is SNHLY and CDR2 is FYNNEI in the germline V gene. The V end lost 0 bases, the J end lost 10 bases, and 12 bases lay between the germline ends. The chain's CDR3 is CASSEAPPPAELFF. CDR3 nucleotides: TGTGCCAGCAGTGAAGCTCCCCCCCCGGCGGAGCTGTTTTTT.

The rearrangement links TRBV28 to TRBJ1-6; 8 bases match TRBD1. The CDR3 sequence is 15 residues long. The junction had 3 bases not matched to a gene; V was cut back by 8 bases and J by 0 bases. Germline assignment: CDR1 MDHEN and CDR2 SYDVKM. CDR3 sequence reads: CASWTGNSYNSPLHF. CDR3 bases: TGTGCCAGCTGGACAGGGAACTCCTATAATTCACCCCTCCACTTT.

The V gene is TRBV29-1, the J gene TRBJ2-3; 13 bases match TRBD2. Germline CDR1 is SQVTM and CDR2 is ANQGSEA. This CDR3 region has 16 residues. With V trimmed by 1 base and J by 7 bases, 8 bases remained unmatched. The CDR3 DNA is TGCAGCGTTGAAGGCCCTACTAGCGGGGGGGCTCATACGCAGTATTTT. It translates to CSVEGPTSGGAHTQYF.

The chain recombines TRBV28 with TRBJ2-5; D not resolved. The J call may be faulty, since TRBJ2-7 better matches the DNA end. Germline lookup yields CDR1 MDHEN and CDR2 SYDVKM. CDR3 size: 12 residues. The CDR3 here is CASSSDSYEQYF. CDR3 DNA sequence: TGTGCCAGCAGTTCCGACTCTTACGAGCAGTACTTC.

This clone has only a few counts. The genes are TRBV19 and TRBJ2-1, with 9 bases matching TRBD1. The CDR3 has 17 amino acids. Germline CDR1 and CDR2: LNHDA and SQIVND (reference sequence). V lost 7 bases to trimming and J lost 3 bases; unmatched junction nucleotides: 13. CDR3 nucleotide sequence: TGTGCCAGTACCCTCAACGGAGGGACAGGGCTCTACAATGAGCAGTTCTTC. It is translated as CASTLNGGTGLYNEQFF.

The chain couples TRBV4-1 to TRBJ1-5; 7 bases match TRBD1. The CDR3 spans 18 residues. Germline V CDR1 and CDR2: MGHRA, YSYEKL. Trimming at V came to 0 bases and at J to 6 bases, leaving 14 bases not matched to a gene. This chain's CDR3 is CASSQDLERGLRAQPQHF. The DNA for the CDR3 is TGCGCCAGCAGCCAAGATCTGGAAAGGGGGCTAAGGGCTCAGCCCCAGCATTTT.

The V gene is TRBV9, the J gene TRBJ1-2, with TRBD1 identical over 7 bases. CDR1 and CDR2 from the germline V gene are SGDLS and YYNGEE. The CDR3 is 15 residues long. The V gene end was trimmed by 3 bases and the J gene end by 4 bases; junction bases not matched to a gene: 9. Here the CDR3 DNA reads TGTGCCAGCAGCGCAGACACAGGGGTCGGCTATGGCTACACCTTC. This encodes CASSADTGVGYGYTF.

The rearrangement uses TRBV27 and TRBJ2-2; the match to TRBD1 covers 9 bases. CDR1 is MNHEY and CDR2 is SMNVEV in the germline V gene (reference sequence). The CDR3 consists of 16 residues. The V segment lost 6 bases and the J segment 7 bases; nucleotides outside the gene matches: 12. The DNA of the CDR3 is TGTGCCAGCAGGAAAGGGGGACAGGGAAGAATCGGGGAGCTGTTTTTT. Translation: CASRKGGQGRIGELFF.

The rearrangement joins TRBV7-9 to TRBJ1-1; maybe TRBD1 (6 bases). The CDR3 is 12 amino acids. CDR1 and CDR2 from the germline V gene are SEHNR and FQNEAQ (reference sequence). The V end was cut by 5 bases, the J end by 10 bases, with 14 bases between. The DNA for the CDR3 is TGTGCCAGCAGCCAAGGGGGGGAGAGAGCTTTCTTT. The encoded protein is CASSQGGERAFF.

The J gene is TRBJ2-1, the V gene TRBV19; TRBD2 agrees at 9 bases. The length of the CDR3 is 15 residues. Trimming took 6 bases from V and 3 from J; bases not matched to a gene: 6. The germline CDR1 and CDR2 sequences are LNHDA and SQIVND (reference sequence). The CDR3 reads CASSPGLADYNEQFF. CDR3 coding DNA: TGTGCCAGTAGCCCGGGACTAGCAGACTACAATGAGCAGTTCTTC.

In DNA, the CDR3 is TGTGCCAGCTCAGTTGACGGGGAGCTGTTTTTT. Its translation: CASSVDGELFF. This chain connects TRBV2 to TRBJ2-2; D is undetermined. The CDR3 covers 11 residues. CDR1 and CDR2 from the germline V gene are SNHLY and FYNNEI. Trimming removed 8 bases at V and 7 bases at J, with 8 bases between.

The V gene is TRBV30, the J gene TRBJ1-1, with unresolved D. CDR1 and CDR2 (germline): GTSNPN, SVGIG (reference sequence). This CDR3 region has 12 residues. V gave up 4 bases and J gave up 0 bases, with 6 bases separating them. The CDR3 DNA is TGTGCCTGGAAATTTATGAACACTGAAGCTTTCTTT. As protein: CAWKFMNTEAFF.

The chain carries TRBV19 and TRBJ1-2, with 7 bases identical to TRBD1. This CDR3 has 13 amino acids. Per germline, CDR1 LNHDA and CDR2 SQIVND (reference sequence). J gave up 3 bases and V 7 bases, and 5 bases lay outside the gene matches. The CDR3 DNA follows: TGTGCCAGTAACTCAGGGGGTGACTATGGCTACACCTTC. Its protein product is CASNSGGDYGYTF.

The rearrangement uses TRBV6-1 and TRBJ1-2, with a tentative D call TRBD1 (5 bases). The CDR3 loop spans 13 amino acids. Germline CDR1 reads MNHNS; CDR2 reads SASEGT. V lost 2 bases, J lost 3 bases, and 7 bases lay in between. The chain's CDR3 is CASSEPGHYGYTF. CDR3 nucleotide sequence: TGTGCCAGCAGTGAACCGGGGCACTATGGCTACACCTTC.

The genes are TRBV6-1 and TRBJ1-1; D is uncertain. CDR1 is MNHNS, CDR2 SASEGT, per germline. CDR3 length: 14 amino acids. The V end lost 4 bases, the J end lost 4 bases, and 13 bases lay between the germline ends. The CDR3 sequence is CASSAGPRSTEAFF. DNA for the CDR3: TGTGCCAGCAGTGCTGGGCCTCGCAGCACTGAAGCTTTCTTT.

This chain connects TRBV18 to TRBJ1-1; D uncertain. The CDR3 has 14 residues. Trimming took 2 bases from V and 6 from J, leaving 13 bases between them. Germline V gene lookup returns CDR1 KGHSH and CDR2 LQKENI. CDR3: CASSPVSFGPEAFF. CDR3 sequence (DNA): TGTGCCAGCTCACCAGTTTCCTTCGGGCCTGAAGCTTTCTTT.

V and J are TRBV7-9 and TRBJ2-5, with no clear D. Trimming shortened V by 1 base and J by 4 bases, and 7 bases separated the two germline ends. Germline V lookup: CDR1 SEHNR, CDR2 FQNEAQ (reference sequence). The CDR3 runs 13 residues. CDR3 nucleotides: TGTGCCAGCAGCTTAGGGGCACCAGAGACCCAGTACTTC. Translating it yields CASSLGAPETQYF.

This rearrangement joins TRBV5-6 to TRBJ2-5; 10 bases align to TRBD1. Germline CDR1 SGHDT, CDR2 YYEEEE. CDR3 size: 16 residues. Losses at the gene ends were 4 bases for V and 5 bases for J; bases not matched to a gene: 11. The CDR3, as DNA: TGTGCCAGCAGCGCGGGACAGGGGAAAGGTGTGGAGACCCAGTACTTC. Protein product: CASSAGQGKGVETQYF.

The gene calls are TRBV19 and TRBJ2-3; TRBD1 aligns across 8 bases. The V segment lost 5 bases and the J segment 1 base; nucleotides outside the gene matches: 8. Germline-derived CDR1 and CDR2 are LNHDA and SQIVND (reference sequence). CDR3 length: 16 amino acids. The CDR3 sequence is CASSRLGQGRTDTQYF. CDR3 DNA sequence: TGTGCCAGTAGTCGCCTCGGACAGGGACGCACAGATACGCAGTATTTT.